A single T cell receptor (beta chain) is shown here with its context. This clonotype was observed many times. Its antigen remains undetermined. Per-base quality was not reported, and no clone a single base away is much larger than it. The intended sense of this specimen's time point label: pre-sensitization, week 0. The treatment or condition label here, explained by the study, means: therapeutic diphenylcyclopropenone sensitization with weekly scalp DPC. At every patch-test visit, the blood draw took place before the patch test was put on. Patients were considered eligible if aged 18 to 70, diagnosed with alopecia and deemed suitable for DPC therapy, and patients were excluded if pregnant. Unfractionated whole blood was collected in Tempus Blood RNA tubes, and total RNA was extracted from that blood. There are 15 amino acids in the CDR3, from cysteine to phenylalanine inclusive. The retained sequence is limited to the CDR3, 45 bases, with the frame set at the first base. The V end loses 0 bases and the J end loses 7 bases, and a stretch of 15 bases separates them. The germline V gene provides CDR1 SGHAT and CDR2 FQNNGV.

These data originate in a study of human T cells and chemical hapten exposure (dated by TCRdb to the early 2020s). Study-level background: For sensitization, 2% DPC in acetone was applied to a roughly 2 cm by roughly 2 cm area of upper inner arm skin. Roughly 30 alopecia patients gave blood for TCR sequencing at one to four time points (pre-sensitization, 2, 6 and 24 weeks). This study followed changes in the peripheral blood TCR repertoire in vivo during primary and secondary sensitization of alopecia patients to the hapten diphenylcyclopropenone (DPC). Patch testing was done on the upper back using Finn chambers containing 0.01% DPC, and results were scored after 6 days according to International Contact Dermatitis Research Group standards. The patient cohort, mostly female, included alopecia areata with under or over 50% scalp involvement, alopecia totalis and alopecia universalis. Blood was sampled from patients pre-sensitization (week 0) and at 2, 6 and about 24 weeks after DPC sensitization. Throughout the study period of approximately 23 weeks, patients also received therapeutic DPC doses to the scalp every week. Libraries were pooled for sequencing, and variation in per-sample TCR yields was attributed mainly to small differences in library volumes within the pool. The investigation overall reported the following: Significantly more large CDR3 similarity clusters were formed by expanded TCRs than by pre-sensitization or healthy control sets, consistent with antigen-driven responses. The number of PT1 expanded TCRs positively correlated with patch test score, significant at thresholds 8, 16 and 32 but not 4. No change with DPC sensitization was found in the number of TCRs above 1 in 1000 frequency, and no evidence of global repertoire structure alterations was found. Because every patient had alopecia, a presumed autoimmune disease, the patients' immune response might differ from that of healthy individuals. Repeated subsampling changed both the strength of the expansion versus patch-test correlation and the threshold at which that correlation became significant.

Library preparation employed RACE. Sequencing was carried out with a NextSeq 500. Library preparation attached unique molecular identifiers to individual cDNA molecules for quantitative, reproducible TCR counting. Each blood RNA sample was used to sequence both TCR alpha and TCR beta chains. The published analysis was carried out like this. A median of roughly 99,000 TCRs per sample was observed, with a range of roughly 23,224 to 700,000. V, J and CDR3 annotation of the TCR reads was carried out using the Decombinator software suite. To make PS versus PT1 abundance plots, every sample was subsampled to the same number of TCRs (28,000). Expanded TCRs were defined as absent before sensitization and observed at least eight times at the 2-week time point. TCRdb redid the processing of the public reads, applying fastp at Q25 and MiXCR, and retained in-frame beta chains. Entries are consolidated by CDR3 protein sequence, retaining the most common genes and DNA. The V and J calls shown here were made by TCRdb, not taken from the authors' results. The sample table shows around 350,000 distinct CDR3 sequences, and around 5.5% are seen once. Of the sample, under 9.5% is held by the ten largest clones.

This TCR was recovered from a woman between 18 and 29 years old with alopecia areata. Some clones in this sample may be carry-over from other donors' samples. The sequence joins TRBV11-2 to TRBJ2-5; TRBD2 is possibly the D segment (5 matching bases). Sequences were derived from whole blood, sampled in connection with sensitization to the hapten diphenylcyclopropenone (DPC). CDR3 region: CASSLDGHLGGTQYF. The sequence in DNA is TGTGCCAGCAGCTTAGATGGCCATTTAGGAGGGACCCAGTACTTC.